This TCR beta chain was sequenced for a study of shared clonotypes between healthy human individuals. Study-level information: The cohort had two women and a few men, ages 18 to 49. Study-wide points: Tissues were not sampled, only blood, and their repertoires likely differ.

Regarding this clone: Antigen: not known.

The CDR3 totals 11 residues. CDR1 is SGHTA and CDR2 is FQGNSA in the germline V gene. The V end was cut by 5 bases, the J end by 9 bases, with 8 bases between. The donors were adults (healthy and HIV-negative) with no recent acute infections or vaccinations. Each subset's genomic DNA was split evenly across several immunoSEQ plates. Measured with immunoSEQ multiplex PCR; TCRdb has only the in-frame clones, and not every one. The sample yields approximately 500,000 clones, around four fifths seen once. V is TRBV7-2 and J is TRBJ2-1; D not resolved. The sequence derives from a woman aged 40 to 50 in good health. Some clones in this sample may be carry-over from other donors' samples. Material: PBMCs. DNA for the CDR3: TGTGCCAGCAGCCTGGTGGTTGAGCAGTTCTTC. Its translation is CASSLVVEQFF.